This T cell receptor beta chain originates from a study of control samples from healthy donors and cancer patients. Using immunoSEQ multiplex PCR, the repertoire was profiled, and TCRdb retains in-frame clones only, with some absent. The data contain approximately 140,000 clones, 80% to 95% of them singletons. CDR1 is DFQATT and CDR2 is SNEGSKA in the germline V gene (reference sequence). The CDR3 totals 11 residues. V is TRBV20-1 and J is TRBJ1-2, with D tentatively TRBD1 (6 bases). The TCR was taken from a young man in good health. Sequencing used blood. The CDR3 reads CFPDRTSDYTF. The CDR3 nucleotides read TGCTTTCCCGACAGGACCTCCGACTACACCTTC.